The rows below give T cell receptor beta chains drawn from one sample of a study of shared clonotypes between healthy human individuals. Some clones are missing from TCRdb's copy, which holds only in-frame ones; the method was immunoSEQ multiplex PCR. The sample has about 510,000 clones, 90% to 97% seen once; the top ten hold about 0.064%. Sequenced material: naive CD4+ T cells sorted from blood. The receptors stem from a woman in her 30s in good health. Both conserved end residues are trimmed from each CDR3. Fields, in order: CDR3 protein, J gene, V gene.

ASSGGDPGHGLGAQH | TRBJ1-5 | TRBV28
ASTAGLAGGRPQF | TRBJ2-1 | TRBV19
AWSVYGEEAF | TRBJ1-1 | TRBV30
ASRNRGALEQY | TRBJ2-7 | TRBV28
ASSFTGLHQETQY | TRBJ2-5 | TRBV7-9
ASSPRSGLRETQY | TRBJ2-5 | TRBV18
ASSDLSTGSYNEQF | TRBJ2-1 | TRBV7-9
ASSSTPGQWTYEQY | TRBJ2-7 | TRBV28
ASHGEQYGYT | TRBJ1-2 | TRBV2
ASSRTGGVGGYEQY | TRBJ2-7 | TRBV28
ASSYSQGAGTEAF | TRBJ1-1 | TRBV6-5
ASSPGTGRFQETQY | TRBJ2-5 | TRBV27
ASRRQYNKEKLF | TRBJ1-4 | TRBV2
ASSPGQGKQPQH | TRBJ1-5 | TRBV18
ASSQGEADYSNQPQH | TRBJ1-5 | TRBV4-1
ASSLMPPRGAKNIQY | TRBJ2-4 | TRBV27
ASSINRRDDNQPQH | TRBJ1-5 | TRBV19
ASSRTISSGRAEEQY | TRBJ2-5 | TRBV14
ASSLGGVDYEQY | TRBJ2-7 | TRBV11-1
ASRPDRGPTEAF | TRBJ1-1 | TRBV28
ASTAGSTEQY | TRBJ2-7 | TRBV28
ASSPHRSSYNEQF | TRBJ2-1 | TRBV19
ASSPWTGGSGANVLT | TRBJ2-6 | TRBV7-3
SVEGGGRTPGHNEQF | TRBJ2-1 | TRBV29-1
ASSQDRGLAVEETQY | TRBJ2-5 | TRBV14
ASSVDQETQY | TRBJ2-5 | TRBV9
ASSWSLTSGRDEQY | TRBJ2-7 | TRBV27
ASSFLGGATNEKLF | TRBJ1-4 | TRBV28
ASSYRGRGPQH | TRBJ1-5 | TRBV27
ASSRKREGPYNEQF | TRBJ2-1 | TRBV28
ASSLYGRNSGNTIY | TRBJ1-3 | TRBV5-1
ASSTGTSGANVLT | TRBJ2-6 | TRBV7-2
ASSFGYEQY | TRBJ2-7 | TRBV6-6
ASRPESTDTQY | TRBJ2-3 | TRBV6-1
ASSEWGGQSDEQY | TRBJ2-7 | TRBV10-1
ASATVGEPGANVLT | TRBJ2-6 | TRBV7-2
ASSLTSFYNEQF | TRBJ2-1 | TRBV27
ASSFGGRNSPLH | TRBJ1-6 | TRBV27
ATSRVKLAVYEQY | TRBJ2-7 | TRBV15
ASSYSTGRGEKLF | TRBJ1-4 | TRBV6-5
ASSYDLNLNYEQY | TRBJ2-7 | TRBV5-4
ASSSDRGSRNEQF | TRBJ2-1 | TRBV5-1
ASSTGLAGPDTQY | TRBJ2-3 | TRBV7-7
ASSLTPANTEAF | TRBJ1-1 | TRBV5-1
AWGQSNEKLF | TRBJ1-4 | TRBV30
ASSQRRSYEQY | TRBJ2-7 | TRBV28
ASSLFLGGEETQY | TRBJ2-5 | TRBV5-4
ASSYNFALSAEQY | TRBJ2-7 | TRBV6-5
ASSFGLAGKSGIYEQY | TRBJ2-7 | TRBV7-8
ASSYRQGLENIQY | TRBJ2-4 | TRBV5-4
ASSRDRGLAGELF | TRBJ2-2 | TRBV27
ASLIGLTSGDTQY | TRBJ2-3 | TRBV6-6
ASIGRGNYGYT | TRBJ1-2 | TRBV28